This T cell receptor (beta chain) was sequenced during a study of OX40 agonist ivuxolimab in advanced cancers. The data were produced by immunoSEQ multiplex PCR, yet TCRdb's version contains in-frame clones alone and is incomplete. The sample has roughly 41,000 clones; approximately 86% are singletons. The clonotype was recovered from an adult with an advanced solid tumor such as melanoma, head and neck, liver or kidney cancer. The sequences come from CD4+ or CD8+ T cells sorted from blood, collected in a trial of the OX40 agonist ivuxolimab.

CDR3 sequence reads: CATRDSLRETQYF. The CDR3, as DNA: TGTGCCACCCGCGACAGTTTGAGGGAGACCCAGTACTTC. The gene calls are TRBV7-9 and TRBJ2-5; the D gene is possibly TRBD1 (5 bases). CDR1 and CDR2 (germline): SEHNR, FQNEAQ (reference sequence). The CDR3 length is 13 residues. Trimming shortened V by 10 bases and J by 5 bases, and 17 bases separated the two germline ends.